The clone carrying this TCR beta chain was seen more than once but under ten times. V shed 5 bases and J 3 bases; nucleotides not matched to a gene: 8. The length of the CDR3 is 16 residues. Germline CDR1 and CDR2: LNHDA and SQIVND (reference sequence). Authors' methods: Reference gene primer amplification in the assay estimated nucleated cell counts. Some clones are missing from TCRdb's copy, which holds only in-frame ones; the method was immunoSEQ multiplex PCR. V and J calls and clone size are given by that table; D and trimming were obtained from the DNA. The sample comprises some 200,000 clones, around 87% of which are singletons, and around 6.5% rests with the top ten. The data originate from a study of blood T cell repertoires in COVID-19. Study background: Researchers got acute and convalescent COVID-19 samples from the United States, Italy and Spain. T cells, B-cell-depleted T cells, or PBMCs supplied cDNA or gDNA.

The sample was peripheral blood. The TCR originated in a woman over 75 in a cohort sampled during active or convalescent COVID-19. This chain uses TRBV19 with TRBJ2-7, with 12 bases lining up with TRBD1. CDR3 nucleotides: TGTGCCAGTAGTCCCACCGGGACAGGGGGCCGCTACGAGCAGTACTTC. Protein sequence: CASSPTGTGGRYEQYF.